The next 2 T cell receptor beta chains were all read from a single sample in a study of blood T cell repertoires in COVID-19. The assay was immunoSEQ multiplex PCR, and TCRdb's table has in-frame clones only and misses some. This table has around 230,000 clones, approximately 82% appearing once. Sequenced material: PBMCs or T cells enriched from blood (not recorded which). The receptors were gathered from a man aged 40-49 years who had recovered from COVID-19.

The chain joins TRBV4-1 to TRBJ1-4, with 9 bases lining up with TRBD1. J lost 7 bases, V lost 0 bases, and 6 bases had no gene match. This CDR3 contains 16 residues. Germline CDR1 is MGHRA and CDR2 is YSYEKL. This CDR3 is CASSQDGTGKGEKLFF. In DNA, the CDR3 is TGCGCCAGCAGCCAAGATGGGACAGGGAAAGGTGAAAAACTGTTTTTT.

This chain uses TRBV5-1 with TRBJ2-5, with 12 bases that match TRBD1. Germline V gives CDR1 SGHRS, CDR2 YFSETQ. Trimming cost V 4 bases and J 5 bases; bases outside gene matches: 9. The CDR3 spans 16 residues. The CDR3, as DNA: TGCGCCAGCAGCACAGAGGGACAGGGGGCGCAGGAGACCCAGTACTTC. This gives the protein CASSTEGQGAQETQYF.